This T cell receptor (beta chain) is from a study of blood T cell repertoires in COVID-19 (dated by TCRdb to 2020 to 2022). In terms of the full investigation: The collaborator samples originated in the United States, Italy and Spain and spanned the acute and convalescent phases of COVID-19. The material from the prospective study consisted of cDNA or gDNA derived from T cells, B-cell-depleted T cells, or PBMCs. Deeply sampled blood TCRbeta repertoires from subjects exposed to, actively infected with, or recovered from COVID-19 were included in the dataset. The repertoires were released in a freely available public database meant as a resource for research on the immune response to SARS-CoV-2. The samples were drawn from the first 160 participants of the ongoing ImmuneRACE study and from 950 to 1,500 subjects provided by 6 global collaborators. Sample metadata almost always included a de-identified subject ID, COVID-19 status, age in years and sex. HLA class I and class II types, where available, came from metadata supplied by the sample provider rather than from assay-based typing. On the study overall, not on this receptor specifically: The amount of clinical and demographic metadata varied by source and participant and was provided uncurated.

In the prospective study, participants were roughly 18 to 95 years old, resided in approximately 22 geographic areas of the United States, and were enrolled through a virtual design. In the prospective study, cohorts were assigned on the basis of participant-reported clinical history obtained from a screening survey and a study questionnaire. ImmuneRACE Cohort 3 recovered participants were defined by two consecutive negative NP/OP PCR tests, healthcare professional clearance, or symptom resolution. In the prospective study, mobile phlebotomists collected whole blood, serum and a nasopharyngeal or oropharyngeal swab from each participant. Prospective study participants could optionally give additional blood draws and questionnaires over a roughly 2-month period. Blood samples from the prospective study were shipped frozen or at room temperature prior to DNA extraction. TCRbeta CDR3 regions were amplified from genomic DNA by means of the immunoSEQ Assay, a bias-controlled multiplex PCR. On the study's bioinformatics: Within the assay, amplification of reference gene primers was used to estimate how many nucleated cells each sample contained. To quantify the absolute abundance of each unique TCRbeta CDR3 rearrangement, sequence reads were collapsed and filtered. For each sample, productive Simpson clonality was calculated as the square root of Simpson's diversity index across productive rearrangements. Entries here come from immuneACCESS through TCRdb and include only in-frame sequences with V and J called. Some clones fail to appear in such tables; in the studies checked, an unresolved V gene covers under half of the shortfall, and the cause of the remainder is unknown. V and J calls and clone size are those listed in that table; D and trimming were worked out from the DNA. For this sample there are about 150,000 clones; about 85% appear just once. In total, the top ten clones hold approximately 8.4% of the sample.

A remark on this clone: The specificity of this receptor is unknown. The record has no base qualities; no much larger clone is one base away.

The TCR comes from a woman aged 50 to 65 who had recovered from COVID-19. The sequenced sample was PBMCs or T cells enriched from blood (not recorded which).

The nucleotide sequence reads as follows: TGTGCCAGCAGCCAAGATTGGCAGAACACTGAAGCTTTCTTT. Translated, this is CASSQDWQNTEAFF. This receptor chain uses TRBV4-2 and TRBJ1-1; the D gene lacks a confident call. The CDR3 spans 14 residues, from the cysteine through the phenylalanine. Just CDR3 DNA is preserved here, 42 bases in frame from base 1. From a lookup of the germline V gene, CDR1 and CDR2 are LGHNA and YNFKEQ. At the junction V is shortened by 0 bases and J by 1 base, with 6 bases in between.